The rows below give T cell receptor beta chains drawn from one sample of a study of technical replicates of blood from a few donors. Clones were read by immunoSEQ multiplex PCR, and TCRdb kept only the in-frame ones, dropping some. Of some 87,000 clones in the sample, about 97% were seen once. The sample taken for sequencing was T cells isolated from PBMCs. These receptors were taken from a human donor in good health. Both conserved end residues are part of each CDR3. Fields, in order: J gene, D gene, clone size, V gene, CDR3 DNA, CDR3 protein. D genes are given only for firm matches. Rows give clone size only sometimes, using once, few, many, or a class for an expanded clone.

J gene: TRBJ2-7; D gene: NA; clone size: once; V gene: TRBV27; CDR3 DNA: TGTGCCAGCAGTGTTGCAGGGTTGAGGTACGAGCAGTACTTC; CDR3 protein: CASSVAGLRYEQYF
J gene: TRBJ2-1; D gene: TRBD1; clone size: NA; V gene: TRBV7-8; CDR3 DNA: TGTGCCAGCAGTCCCCTGGGGACAGCACGTAACAATGAGCAGTTCTTC; CDR3 protein: CASSPLGTARNNEQFF
J gene: TRBJ1-1; D gene: NA; clone size: once; V gene: TRBV25-1; CDR3 DNA: TGTGCCAGCAGTGAATATGGGGGGGCGAACACTGAAGCTTTCTTT; CDR3 protein: CASSEYGGANTEAFF
J gene: TRBJ1-1; D gene: NA; clone size: NA; V gene: TRBV20-1; CDR3 DNA: TGCAGTGCTAAGGGAGTCACTGAAGCTTTCTTT; CDR3 protein: CSAKGVTEAFF
J gene: TRBJ2-7; D gene: NA; clone size: NA; V gene: TRBV7-9; CDR3 DNA: TGTGCCAGCAGCCCGACGGGCTACGAGCAGTACTTC; CDR3 protein: CASSPTGYEQYF
J gene: TRBJ1-4; D gene: NA; clone size: once; V gene: TRBV29-1; CDR3 DNA: TGCAGCGTTGGTCAGGGGTCAACTAATGAAAAACTGTTTTTT; CDR3 protein: CSVGQGSTNEKLFF
J gene: TRBJ2-7; D gene: TRBD2; clone size: NA; V gene: TRBV28; CDR3 DNA: TGTGCCAGCAGTTTGACTAGCGGGAGAATCTCCTACGAGCAGTACTTC; CDR3 protein: CASSLTSGRISYEQYF
J gene: TRBJ2-3; D gene: TRBD1; clone size: NA; V gene: TRBV27; CDR3 DNA: TGTGCCAGCAGACCAACCGGGACAGGGGGCGCTGAAACGCAGTATTTT; CDR3 protein: CASRPTGTGGAETQYF
J gene: TRBJ2-5; D gene: TRBD1; clone size: NA; V gene: TRBV5-1; CDR3 DNA: TGCGCCAGCAGCTTGCCGACAGGCAGGGGGGAGACCCAGTACTTC; CDR3 protein: CASSLPTGRGETQYF
J gene: TRBJ2-3; D gene: TRBD2; clone size: NA; V gene: TRBV5-4; CDR3 DNA: TGTGCCAGCAGCTTGAGACTAGCGGGGAATACAGATACGCAGTATTTT; CDR3 protein: CASSLRLAGNTDTQYF
J gene: TRBJ1-2; D gene: TRBD1; clone size: NA; V gene: TRBV9; CDR3 DNA: TGTGCCAGCAGCCCGACAGGGAACTATGGCTACACCTTC; CDR3 protein: CASSPTGNYGYTF
J gene: TRBJ1-4; D gene: TRBD1; clone size: NA; V gene: TRBV6-1; CDR3 DNA: TGTGCCAGCAGCGGGACAGGGACTGAAAAACTGTTTTTT; CDR3 protein: CASSGTGTEKLFF
J gene: TRBJ2-3; D gene: TRBD1; clone size: NA; V gene: TRBV5-1; CDR3 DNA: TGCGCCAGCAGTCGGGACAGGGGCACAGATACGCAGTATTTT; CDR3 protein: CASSRDRGTDTQYF
J gene: TRBJ2-7; D gene: NA; clone size: NA; V gene: TRBV7-2; CDR3 DNA: TGTGCCAGCAGCCGGGACTCCGCCTACGAGCAGTACTTC; CDR3 protein: CASSRDSAYEQYF
J gene: TRBJ2-7; D gene: NA; clone size: NA; V gene: TRBV2; CDR3 DNA: TGTGCCAGCCAGGGGTACGAGCAGTACTTC; CDR3 protein: CASQGYEQYF
J gene: TRBJ1-2; D gene: TRBD1; clone size: NA; V gene: TRBV7-2; CDR3 DNA: TGTGCCAGCAGCTTAGGCGTCGGGACAGGGAGTGGCTACACCTTC; CDR3 protein: CASSLGVGTGSGYTF
J gene: TRBJ2-1; D gene: TRBD1; clone size: NA; V gene: TRBV14; CDR3 DNA: TGTGCCAGCAGCCAGATAGGCCCCCGGGACAGAAATTACAATGAGCAGTTCTTC; CDR3 protein: CASSQIGPRDRNYNEQFF
J gene: TRBJ1-2; D gene: NA; clone size: NA; V gene: TRBV28; CDR3 DNA: TGTGCCAGCAGTTTAAGGCAGGTTTCCTTCTATGGCTACACCTTC; CDR3 protein: CASSLRQVSFYGYTF
J gene: TRBJ2-7; D gene: TRBD2; clone size: NA; V gene: TRBV2; CDR3 DNA: TGTGCCAGCAGTGAAGCGGCTCTAGCGGTTGCCTACGAGCAGTACTTC; CDR3 protein: CASSEAALAVAYEQYF
J gene: TRBJ2-7; D gene: NA; clone size: NA; V gene: TRBV10-1; CDR3 DNA: TGCGCCAGCAGTGCAGAACCCTTTGGCGAGCAGTACTTC; CDR3 protein: CASSAEPFGEQYF
J gene: TRBJ1-1; D gene: TRBD1; clone size: NA; V gene: TRBV29-1; CDR3 DNA: TGCAGCGTTGAAGTAGTAGGACAGGGATATTCAAGGACTGAAGCTTTCTTT; CDR3 protein: CSVEVVGQGYSRTEAFF
J gene: TRBJ1-5; D gene: NA; clone size: NA; V gene: TRBV6-5; CDR3 DNA: TGTGCCAGCAGCTTAAATAGCAATCAGCCCCAGCATTTT; CDR3 protein: CASSLNSNQPQHF
J gene: TRBJ1-2; D gene: TRBD1; clone size: NA; V gene: TRBV5-1; CDR3 DNA: TGCGCCAGCAGCTTGCAAAGGGACAGTGGGAGCTACACCTTC; CDR3 protein: CASSLQRDSGSYTF
J gene: TRBJ2-7; D gene: NA; clone size: NA; V gene: TRBV10-1; CDR3 DNA: TGCGCCAGCAGCAGGGCGATGGACTACGAGCAGTACTTC; CDR3 protein: CASSRAMDYEQYF
J gene: TRBJ1-1; D gene: NA; clone size: NA; V gene: TRBV7-7; CDR3 DNA: TGTGCCAGCAGCTTACTCGTGAACACTGAAGCTTTCTTT; CDR3 protein: CASSLLVNTEAFF
J gene: TRBJ1-1; D gene: NA; clone size: once; V gene: TRBV4-1; CDR3 DNA: TGCGCCAGCAGCCAAGAGGAGGCAGGGGCGGCTTTCTTT; CDR3 protein: CASSQEEAGAAFF